These 30 T cell receptor beta chains originate from one sample sequenced in a study of neurological immune-mediated disorders. TCRdb re-called the 5' RACE reads through MiXCR, storing one row per CDR3 protein. The repertoire holds tens of thousands of distinct CDR3 sequences, with under 4.5% as singletons. Sample time point: longitudinal time-point 3. Material for sequencing was PBMCs. These receptors were obtained from a woman aged 60-75 years with multiple sclerosis.

This clonotype was detected only a few times. The CDR3 is CASTSLDNEQFF. CDR3 bases: TGTGCCAGCACCTCTCTTGACAATGAGCAGTTCTTC. The chain employs TRBV11-2 and TRBJ2-1; D gene unclear. The CDR3 extends over 12 amino acids. Germline V gives CDR1 SGHAT, CDR2 FQNNGV. Trimming left V 7 bases short and J 5 bases short, with 9 bases between.

This clonotype came up many times. The chain recombines TRBV5-1 with TRBJ2-1, with D perhaps TRBD1 or TRBD2 (5 bases each). CDR1 is SGHRS, CDR2 YFSETQ, per germline. The V gene lost 4 bases and the J gene lost 0 bases, with 11 bases spanning the gap. The CDR3 has 15 amino acids. As DNA, the CDR3 is TGCGCCAGCAGCGGGGGTACCAACTCCTACAATGAGCAGTTCTTC. As protein: CASSGGTNSYNEQFF.

This clonotype was counted ten times or more. This sequence joins TRBV6-6 and TRBJ2-5; D unresolved. With 0 bases removed from V and 1 base from J, the gap between germline ends came to 3 bases. The germline V gene encodes CDR1 MNHNY and CDR2 SVGAGI (reference sequence). The CDR3 loop spans 13 amino acids. In nucleotides, the CDR3 is TGTGCCAGCAGTTACTCGATCCAAGAGACCCAGTACTTC. Protein: CASSYSIQETQYF.

This clonotype was counted many times. The gene calls are TRBV3-1 and TRBJ2-5, with TRBD2 identical over 7 bases. CDR3 size: 16 residues. Germline CDR1 is LGHDT and CDR2 is YNNKEL (reference sequence). Unmatched junction bases numbered 9, after V lost 0 bases and J lost 5 bases. In nucleotides, the CDR3 is TGTGCCAGCAGCCAAGAACTAGCGAGGTCCATGGAGACCCAGTACTTC. It specifies CASSQELARSMETQYF.

This rearrangement joins TRBV10-3 to TRBJ2-5; the match to TRBD1 covers 7 bases. Per germline, CDR1 ENHRY and CDR2 SYGVKD. V trimming: 10 bases; J trimming: 4 bases; junction bases outside the gene matches: 12. This CDR3 contains 14 residues. CDR3 DNA sequence: TGTGCCACCGGAAGGGGGCCGGGGATAGAGACCCAGTACTTC. Protein: CATGRGPGIETQYF.

This clonotype has at least ten counts. The CDR3 DNA sequence: TGTGCCAGCAGTGGGACAGGTCAAGAGACCCAGTACTTC. Translated, it gives CASSGTGQETQYF. This chain connects TRBV25-1 to TRBJ2-5; 7 bases match TRBD1. Trimming took 4 bases from V and 2 from J; bases not matched to a gene: 1. The germline V gene has CDR1 MGHDK and CDR2 SYGVNS. CDR3 length: 13 amino acids.

This clonotype was recorded at least ten times. The chain has TRBV6-5 and TRBJ2-7, with 8 bases that match TRBD1. CDR1 is MNHEY and CDR2 is SVGAGI in the germline V gene. This CDR3 spans 14 amino acids. J lost 7 bases, V lost 4 bases, and 9 bases had no gene match. CDR3 DNA sequence: TGTGCCAGCAGTTCCCGGACAGGGAGGAGGGAGCAGTACTTC. Translated, it gives CASSSRTGRREQYF.

This clonotype was seen many times. This chain uses TRBV5-5 with TRBJ2-5; no reliable D call. The length of the CDR3 is 12 residues. V was trimmed by 6 bases and J by 5 bases, leaving 11 bases between them. The germline CDR1 and CDR2 sequences are SGHKS and YYEKEE (reference sequence). CDR3 residues: CASTWDGETQYF. In nucleotides, the CDR3 is TGTGCCAGCACCTGGGATGGGGAGACCCAGTACTTC.

This clonotype was seen repeatedly, ten times or more. V and J are TRBV7-2 and TRBJ2-3; 8 bases map to TRBD2. In germline, CDR1 is SGHTA, CDR2 FQGNSA. There are 16 residues in the CDR3. V shed 3 bases, J shed 0 bases, and the junction held 5 bases outside the gene matches. This chain's CDR3 is CASSFNRGGSTDTQYF. Written as DNA, the CDR3 is TGTGCCAGCAGCTTTAACCGCGGGGGGAGCACAGATACGCAGTATTTT.

This clonotype has ten or more counts. The chain has TRBV5-1 and TRBJ1-6, with 7 positions matching TRBD1. CDR1 SGHRS and CDR2 YFSETQ come from the germline V gene. The CDR3 contains 12 residues. With 4 bases clipped from V and 15 bases from J, the junction kept 7 bases outside the gene matches. CDR3 DNA: TGCGCCAGCAGCCTCCCGACAGGGTACCTCCACTTT. Translating it yields CASSLPTGYLHF.

This clonotype ranks as medium-sized. This chain connects TRBV12-3 or TRBV12-4 to TRBJ1-1; no definite D call. This CDR3 is built from 13 residues. V dropped 6 bases and J dropped 3 bases, with 11 bases sitting between them. The CDR3 DNA reads TGTGCCAGCAGCCCCTCAAGGGACACTGAAGCTTTCTTT. It yields the protein CASSPSRDTEAFF.

This clonotype was detected many times. J is TRBJ2-3 and V is TRBV24-1; 7 nucleotides line up with TRBD2. Germline V gene data show CDR1 as KGHDR and CDR2 as SFDVKD. CDR3 length equals 16 residues. J lost 2 bases, V lost 0 bases, and 4 bases had no gene match. The CDR3 nucleotides read TGTGCCACCAGTGATTTGAGGCTAGCGGACACAGATACGCAGTATTTT. Amino acids: CATSDLRLADTDTQYF.

This clonotype was seen many times. The J gene is TRBJ1-5, the V gene TRBV7-9; D ambiguous. V dropped 5 bases and J dropped 3 bases, with 14 bases sitting between them. The CDR3 loop spans 15 amino acids. The germline gives CDR1 SEHNR, CDR2 FQNEAQ (reference sequence). CDR3 bases: TGTGCCAGCAGCCCCAATGGGCTAGACAATCAGCCCCAGCATTTT. Amino acids: CASSPNGLDNQPQHF. The variable domain in full, completed from reference TRBV7-9 and TRBJ1-5, reads DTGVSQNPRHKITKRGQNVTFRCDPISEHNRLYWYRQTLGQGPEFLTYFQNEAQLEKSRLLSDRFSAERPKGSFSTLEIQRTEQGDSAMYLCASSPNGLDNQPQHFGDGTRLSIL.

This clonotype was detected many times. J is TRBJ1-1 and V is TRBV12-3 or TRBV12-4; no clear D gene. The CDR3 runs 14 residues. V gave up 3 bases and J gave up 6 bases, with 14 bases separating them. The CDR3 coding sequence is TGTGCCAGCAGTTTGCTACGGGTTCCCGCTGAAGCTTTCTTT. It yields the protein CASSLLRVPAEAFF.

This clonotype was seen ten or more times. The chain uses TRBV7-9 and TRBJ1-1; 7 bases map to TRBD1. J lost 0 bases, V lost 5 bases, and 6 bases had no gene match. The CDR3 is 15 amino acids. Germline-derived CDR1 and CDR2 are SEHNR and FQNEAQ (reference sequence). This CDR3 reads CASSPGDRLNTEAFF. The CDR3 DNA reads as TGTGCCAGCAGCCCTGGGGACAGATTGAACACTGAAGCTTTCTTT.

This clonotype was recorded many times. CDR3: CASSLAGNNQPQHF. As DNA, the CDR3 is TGCGCCAGCAGCTTGGCGGGAAACAATCAGCCCCAGCATTTT. This chain uses TRBV5-1 with TRBJ1-5; no definite D call. V shed 0 bases and J shed 3 bases, with 7 bases lying between them. This CDR3 spans 14 amino acids. Germline V gives CDR1 SGHRS, CDR2 YFSETQ.

This clonotype was seen many times. This chain links TRBV7-6 with TRBJ2-7; the D call may be TRBD1 or TRBD2 (5 bases each). The CDR3 loop spans 13 amino acids. Germline V gives CDR1 SGHVS, CDR2 FNYEAQ. V was cut by 5 bases and J by 3 bases, with 11 bases left in between. This CDR3 reads CASSDGTNYEQYF. CDR3 nucleotides: TGTGCCAGCAGCGACGGGACCAACTACGAGCAGTACTTC.

This clonotype was seen ten or more times. V usage is TRBV11-2 and J usage is TRBJ2-7, with D possibly TRBD2 on 6 matching bases. The CDR3 runs to 17 residues. Germline CDR1 and CDR2: SGHAT and FQNNGV. The V gene lost 5 bases and the J gene lost 0 bases, with 20 bases spanning the gap. CDR3 sequence (DNA): TGTGCCAGCAGCCTAGGGTCGGGCGGGATGAGCTCCTACGAGCAGTACTTC. It specifies CASSLGSGGMSSYEQYF.

Many counts were recorded for this clonotype. The chain links TRBV5-6 to TRBJ2-2, with D tentatively TRBD1 (5 bases). Trimming left V 7 bases short and J 4 bases short, with 14 bases between. Looked up from germline, CDR1 is SGHDT and CDR2 is YYEEEE. CDR3 length: 14 amino acids. Here the CDR3 DNA reads TGTGCCAGCCGTTTGCAGGGTCGCACCGGGGAGCTGTTTTTT. Its protein is CASRLQGRTGELFF.

This clonotype occurred many times. Being one base from a much bigger clone, this may be a read error. Here the CDR3 DNA reads TGTGCCAGCGGCCCGACTGGAGGACGAGAAGGGCCCCTCCACTTT. Translated: CASGPTGGREGPLHF. The V call is TRBV6-5, the J call TRBJ1-6; D call uncertain. Germline V gene sequence: CDR1 MNHEY, CDR2 SVGAGI. The V end lost 8 bases, the J end lost 13 bases, and 24 bases lay between the germline ends. The CDR3 spans 15 residues.

V usage is TRBV3-1 and J usage is TRBJ1-3, with 8 bases matching TRBD1. V was clipped by 4 bases and J by 3 bases; unmatched bases: 14. This CDR3 spans 18 amino acids. CDR1 is LGHDT, CDR2 YNNKEL, per germline (reference sequence). The CDR3 protein is CASSRLKTGGALGNTIYF. DNA for the CDR3: TGTGCCAGCAGCCGCCTAAAAACAGGGGGGGCACTTGGAAACACCATATATTTT.

Ten or more counts support this clonotype. The chain recombines TRBV12-3 or TRBV12-4 with TRBJ2-5; no firm D call. The germline V and J ends were trimmed by 4 bases and 4 bases, with 7 bases remaining between them. This CDR3 is built from 12 residues. CDR3 bases: TGTGCCAGCAGTTCTACGGGAGAGACCCAGTACTTC. This translates into CASSSTGETQYF.

This clonotype was seen at least ten times. The chain combines TRBV4-1 with TRBJ2-3, with D perhaps matching TRBD2 (7 bases). Deletions cut 5 bases from V and 1 base from J, with 13 bases between. Germline V CDR1 and CDR2: MGHRA, YSYEKL. The CDR3 is 15 residues long. The CDR3 region is CASSDWEGGTDTQYF. CDR3 nucleotides: TGCGCCAGCAGCGACTGGGAGGGGGGCACAGATACGCAGTATTTT.

The chain joins TRBV6-5 to TRBJ2-2; TRBD1 aligns across 7 bases. The CDR3 is made up of 15 amino acids. Germline CDR1 reads MNHEY; CDR2 reads SVGAGI. Unmatched junction bases numbered 7, after V lost 5 bases and J lost 4 bases. CDR3 nucleotide sequence: TGTGCCAGCAGTCGACAGGGAAGTACCACCGGGGAGCTGTTTTTT. It translates to CASSRQGSTTGELFF.

This clonotype was seen repeatedly, ten times or more. The chain joins TRBV12-3 or TRBV12-4 to TRBJ1-2; D is possibly TRBD1 (5 bases). V was shortened by 2 bases and J by 4 bases, with 14 bases between the two germline ends. There are 15 residues in the CDR3. CDR3 sequence: CASSLTPGTGYGYTF. CDR3 DNA: TGTGCCAGCAGTTTAACGCCAGGGACGGGCTATGGCTACACCTTC.

The table lists this clonotype with many counts. V gene TRBV29-1 combines with J gene TRBJ2-3, with 8 bases lining up with TRBD2. CDR1 and CDR2 from the germline V gene are SQVTM and ANQGSEA. This CDR3 is 16 amino acids long. J was trimmed by 2 bases and V by 8 bases; bases with no gene match: 15. CDR3 coding DNA: TGCAGCTTAAATTCCGGGGGGGCCGCTTCCACAGATACGCAGTATTTT. The encoded protein is CSLNSGGAASTDTQYF.

This clonotype was counted at least ten times. This sequence joins TRBV7-9 and TRBJ1-1; D might be TRBD1 (6 bases). Trimming took off 0 bases at V and 9 bases at J, with 11 bases between the two ends. The CDR3 length is 13 residues. Germline lookup yields CDR1 SEHNR and CDR2 FQNEAQ (reference sequence). CDR3 region: CASSLAGGQKAFF. The CDR3, as DNA: TGTGCCAGCAGCTTAGCGGGAGGACAGAAAGCTTTCTTT.

This clonotype was observed at least ten times. The chain carries TRBV5-1 and TRBJ2-1, with D tentatively TRBD1 or TRBD2 (5 bases each). The germline V and J ends were trimmed by 4 bases and 3 bases, with 14 bases remaining between them. The CDR3 has 15 residues. CDR1 and CDR2 (germline): SGHRS, YFSETQ. The CDR3 coding sequence is TGCGCCAGCAGCCCCCCAGGGAGCTTCTACAATGAGCAGTTCTTC. Residues: CASSPPGSFYNEQFF.

Ten or more counts support this clonotype. The chain couples TRBV7-2 to TRBJ2-5, with 7 nucleotides matching TRBD1. This CDR3 comprises 14 residues. V was pared by 5 bases and J by 2 bases, with 5 bases of the junction left unmatched. Germline V gives CDR1 SGHTA, CDR2 FQGNSA. The CDR3 nucleotides read TGTGCCAGCAGCCCCCAGGACAGGCAAGAGACCCAGTACTTC. Translation: CASSPQDRQETQYF. The whole variable domain, remainder taken from reference TRBV7-2 and TRBJ2-5, is GAGVSQSPSNKVTEKGKDVELRCDPISGHTALYWYRQSLGQGLEFLIYFQGNSAPDKSGLPSDRFSAERTGGSVSTLTIQRTQQEDSAVYLCASSPQDRQETQYFGPGTRLLVL.

Many counts were recorded for this clonotype. The V gene is TRBV28, the J gene TRBJ1-1; D gene uncertain. Trimming shortened V by 5 bases and J by 4 bases, and 17 bases separated the two germline ends. CDR3 length: 15 amino acids. Germline CDR1 is MDHEN and CDR2 is SYDVKM. The CDR3 is CASSPLGGRSTEAFF. The DNA for the CDR3 is TGTGCCAGCAGTCCACTGGGAGGGAGGAGCACTGAAGCTTTCTTT. Looking up the rest from reference TRBV28 and TRBJ1-1 gives the full variable domain: DVKVTQSSRYLVKRTGEKVFLECVQDMDHENMFWYRQDPGLGLRLIYFSYDVKMKEKGDIPEGYSVSREKKERFSLILESASTNQTSMYLCASSPLGGRSTEAFFGQGTRLTVV.